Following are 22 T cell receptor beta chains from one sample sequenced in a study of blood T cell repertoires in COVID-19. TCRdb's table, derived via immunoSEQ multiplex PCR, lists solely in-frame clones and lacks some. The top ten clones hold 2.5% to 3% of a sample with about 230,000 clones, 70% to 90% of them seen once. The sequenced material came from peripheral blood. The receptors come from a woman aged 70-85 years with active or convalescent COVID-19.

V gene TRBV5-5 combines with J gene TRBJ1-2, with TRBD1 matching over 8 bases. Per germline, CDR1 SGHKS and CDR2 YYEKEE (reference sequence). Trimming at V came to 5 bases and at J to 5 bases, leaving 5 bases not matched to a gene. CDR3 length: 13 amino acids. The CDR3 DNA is TGTGCCAGCAGGACAGGGGAGGGTTATGGCTACACCTTC. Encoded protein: CASRTGEGYGYTF.

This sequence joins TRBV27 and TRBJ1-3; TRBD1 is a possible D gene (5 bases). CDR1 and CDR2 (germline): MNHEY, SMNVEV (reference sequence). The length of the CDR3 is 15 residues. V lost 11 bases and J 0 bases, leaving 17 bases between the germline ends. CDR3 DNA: TGTGCCCCCAAGGGGCGCCCGAGCTCTGGAAACACCATATATTTT. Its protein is CAPKGRPSSGNTIYF.

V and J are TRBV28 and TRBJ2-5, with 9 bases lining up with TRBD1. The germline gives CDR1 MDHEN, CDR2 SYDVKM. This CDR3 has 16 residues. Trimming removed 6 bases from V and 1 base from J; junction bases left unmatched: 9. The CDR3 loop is CASSRGGTGFQETQYF. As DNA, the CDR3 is TGTGCCAGCAGCCGTGGGGGGACAGGGTTCCAAGAGACCCAGTACTTC.

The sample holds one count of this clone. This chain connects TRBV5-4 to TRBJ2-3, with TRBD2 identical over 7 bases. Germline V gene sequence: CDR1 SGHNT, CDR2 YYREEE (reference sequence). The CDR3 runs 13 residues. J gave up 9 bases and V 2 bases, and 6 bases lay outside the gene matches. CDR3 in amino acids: CASSFSGGGTQYF. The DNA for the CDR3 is TGTGCCAGCAGCTTTTCGGGGGGAGGCACGCAGTATTTT.

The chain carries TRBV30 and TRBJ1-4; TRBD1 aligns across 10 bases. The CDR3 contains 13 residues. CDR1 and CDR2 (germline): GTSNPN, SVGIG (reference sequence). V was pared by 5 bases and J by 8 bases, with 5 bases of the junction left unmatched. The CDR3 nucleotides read TGTGCCTGGGGAAGACAGGGGGCGGAAAAACTGTTTTTT. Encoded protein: CAWGRQGAEKLFF.

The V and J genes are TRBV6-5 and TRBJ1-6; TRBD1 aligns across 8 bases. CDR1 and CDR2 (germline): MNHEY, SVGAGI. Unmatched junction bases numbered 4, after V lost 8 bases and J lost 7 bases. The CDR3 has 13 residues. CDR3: CASEDRVNSPLHF. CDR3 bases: TGTGCCAGCGAGGACAGGGTGAATTCACCCCTCCACTTT.

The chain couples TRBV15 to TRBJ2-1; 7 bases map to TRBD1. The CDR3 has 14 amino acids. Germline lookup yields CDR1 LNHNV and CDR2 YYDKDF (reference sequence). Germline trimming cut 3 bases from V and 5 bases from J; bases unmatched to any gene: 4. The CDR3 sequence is CATSRGQINNEQFF. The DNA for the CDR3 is TGTGCCACCAGCAGGGGACAGATCAACAATGAGCAGTTCTTC.

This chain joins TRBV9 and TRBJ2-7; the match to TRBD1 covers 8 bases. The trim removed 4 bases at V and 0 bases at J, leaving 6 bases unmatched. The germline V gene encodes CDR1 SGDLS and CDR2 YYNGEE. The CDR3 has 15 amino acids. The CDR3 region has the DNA TGTGCCAGCAGCCTGGGACAGGAGAGCTCCTACGAGCAGTACTTC. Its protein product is CASSLGQESSYEQYF.

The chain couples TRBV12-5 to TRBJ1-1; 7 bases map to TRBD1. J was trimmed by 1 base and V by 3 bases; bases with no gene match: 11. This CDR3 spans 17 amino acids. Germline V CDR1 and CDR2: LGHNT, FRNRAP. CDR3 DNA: TGTGCTAGTGGTTTACCAGGGACAGCCAGTCCGAACACTGAAGCTTTCTTT. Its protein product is CASGLPGTASPNTEAFF. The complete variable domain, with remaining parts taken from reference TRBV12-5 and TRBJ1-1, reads DARVTQTPRHKVTEMGQEVTMRCQPILGHNTVFWYRQTMMQGLELLAYFRNRAPLDDSGMPKDRFSAEMPDATLATLKIQPSEPRDSAVYFCASGLPGTASPNTEAFFGQGTRLTVV.

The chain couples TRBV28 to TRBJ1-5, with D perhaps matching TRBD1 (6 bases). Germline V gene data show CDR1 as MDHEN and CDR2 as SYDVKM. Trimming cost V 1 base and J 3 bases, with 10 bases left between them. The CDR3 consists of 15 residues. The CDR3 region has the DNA TGTGCCAGCAGTTTATCCGGGACATTCAATCAGCCCCAGCATTTT. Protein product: CASSLSGTFNQPQHF.

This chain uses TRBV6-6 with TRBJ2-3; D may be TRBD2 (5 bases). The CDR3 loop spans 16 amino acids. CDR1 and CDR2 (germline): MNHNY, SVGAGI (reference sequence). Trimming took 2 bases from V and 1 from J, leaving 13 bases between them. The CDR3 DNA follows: TGTGCCAGCAGTTACGCGGCGGGTGGGGGCACAGATACGCAGTATTTT. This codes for CASSYAAGGGTDTQYF.

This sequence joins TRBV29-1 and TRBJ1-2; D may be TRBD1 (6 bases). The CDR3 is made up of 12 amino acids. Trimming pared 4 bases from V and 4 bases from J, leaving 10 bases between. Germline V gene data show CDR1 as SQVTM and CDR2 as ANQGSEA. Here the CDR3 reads CSVAGRGYGYTF. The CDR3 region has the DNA TGCAGCGTTGCGGGCAGGGGCTATGGCTACACCTTC.

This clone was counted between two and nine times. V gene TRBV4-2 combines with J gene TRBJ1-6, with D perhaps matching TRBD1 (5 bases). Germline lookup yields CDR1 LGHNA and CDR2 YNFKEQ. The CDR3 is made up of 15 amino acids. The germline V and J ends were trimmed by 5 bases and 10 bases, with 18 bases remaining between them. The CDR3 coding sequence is TGTGCCAGCAGCTCCCGCGTCGGGGGTAAGTCACCCCTCCACTTT. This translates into CASSSRVGGKSPLHF.

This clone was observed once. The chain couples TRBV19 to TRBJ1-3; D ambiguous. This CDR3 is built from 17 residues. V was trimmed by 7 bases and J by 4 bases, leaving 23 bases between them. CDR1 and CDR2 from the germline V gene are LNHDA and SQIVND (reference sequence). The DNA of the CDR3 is TGTGCCAGTACTCCGGCTTCGGCGGCCGCGGCGGGAAACACCATATATTTT. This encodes CASTPASAAAAGNTIYF. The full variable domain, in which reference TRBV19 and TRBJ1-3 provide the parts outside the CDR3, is DGGITQSPKYLFRKEGQNVTLSCEQNLNHDAMYWYRQDPGQGLRLIYYSQIVNDFQKGDIAEGYSVSREKKESFPLTVTSAQKNPTAFYLCASTPASAAAAGNTIYFGEGSWLTVV.

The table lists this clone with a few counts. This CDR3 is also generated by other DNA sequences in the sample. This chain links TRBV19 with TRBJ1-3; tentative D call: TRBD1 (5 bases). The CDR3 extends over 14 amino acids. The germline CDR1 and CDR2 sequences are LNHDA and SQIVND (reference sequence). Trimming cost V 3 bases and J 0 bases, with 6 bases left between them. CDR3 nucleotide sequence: TGTGCCAGTAGTATCGACAGCTCTGGAAACACCATATATTTT. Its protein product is CASSIDSSGNTIYF.

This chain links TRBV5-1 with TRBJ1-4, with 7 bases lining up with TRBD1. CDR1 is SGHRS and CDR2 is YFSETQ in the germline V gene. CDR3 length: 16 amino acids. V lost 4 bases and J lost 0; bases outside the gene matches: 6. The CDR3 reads CASSPHGTATNEKLFF. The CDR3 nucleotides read TGCGCCAGCAGCCCTCACGGGACAGCAACTAATGAAAAACTGTTTTTT.

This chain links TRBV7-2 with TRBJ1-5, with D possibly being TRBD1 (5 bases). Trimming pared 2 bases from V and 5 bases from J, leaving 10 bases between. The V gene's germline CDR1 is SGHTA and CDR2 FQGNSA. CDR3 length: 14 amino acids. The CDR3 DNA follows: TGTGCCAGCAGCTTATTCAGGGTGGATCAGCCCCAGCATTTT. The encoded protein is CASSLFRVDQPQHF.

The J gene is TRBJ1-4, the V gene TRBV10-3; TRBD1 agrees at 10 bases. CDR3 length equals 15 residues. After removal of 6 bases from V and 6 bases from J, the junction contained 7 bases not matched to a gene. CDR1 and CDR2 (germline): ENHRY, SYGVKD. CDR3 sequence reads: CAISPDRGRYEKLFF. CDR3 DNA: TGTGCCATCAGCCCTGACAGGGGGCGTTATGAAAAACTGTTTTTT.

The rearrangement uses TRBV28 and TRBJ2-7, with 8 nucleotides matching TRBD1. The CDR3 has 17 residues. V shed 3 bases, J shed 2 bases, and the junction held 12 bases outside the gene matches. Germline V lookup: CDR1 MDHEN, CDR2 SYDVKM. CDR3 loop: CASSLRTGTGITYEQYF. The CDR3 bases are TGTGCCAGCAGTTTGAGAACTGGGACAGGCATAACCTACGAGCAGTACTTC.

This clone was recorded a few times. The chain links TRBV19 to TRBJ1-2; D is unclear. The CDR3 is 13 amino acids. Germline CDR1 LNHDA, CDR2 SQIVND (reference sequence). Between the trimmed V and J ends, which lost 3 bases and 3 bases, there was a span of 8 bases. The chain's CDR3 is CASSMVGDYGYTF. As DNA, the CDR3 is TGTGCCAGTAGTATGGTCGGAGACTATGGCTACACCTTC.

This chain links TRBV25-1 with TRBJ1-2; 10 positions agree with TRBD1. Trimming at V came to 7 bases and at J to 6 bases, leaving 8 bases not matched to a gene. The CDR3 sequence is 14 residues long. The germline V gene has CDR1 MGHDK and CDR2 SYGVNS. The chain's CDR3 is CASTETGGRDGYTF. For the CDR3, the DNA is TGTGCCAGCACCGAGACAGGGGGCCGGGATGGCTACACCTTC.

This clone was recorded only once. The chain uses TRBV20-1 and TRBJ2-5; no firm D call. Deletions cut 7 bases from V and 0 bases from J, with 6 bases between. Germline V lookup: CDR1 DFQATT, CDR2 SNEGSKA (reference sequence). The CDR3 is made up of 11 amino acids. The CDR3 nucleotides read TGCAGTGGACATCACCAAGAGACCCAGTACTTC. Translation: CSGHHQETQYF.